This T cell receptor (beta chain) stems from a study of cytomegalovirus exposure and HLA in healthy donors (TCRdb year 2017). For context, the study as a whole: According to an earlier analysis of 587 of the donors, roughly 180 million T cells yielded 120 million or so unique TCR beta sequences and approximately 280 Gb of sequence data. In a later genetic analysis, genome-wide SNP genotypes for about 65% of the roughly 670 donors were used, and that subset was treated as a discovery cohort. Every repertoire in the discovery cohort had been generated on one and the same sequencing platform. The study combined high-throughput TCR immunosequencing, statistical association of individual TCRs with disease status, and machine learning to predict cytomegalovirus infection status. Donor age, sex, ethnicity and CMV serostatus were compiled alongside the repertoire data. Along with the roughly 670-subject first cohort, a separate validation cohort of over a hundred different subjects was used. Typing coverage differed by locus: A, B, C, DRB1 and DQB1 were typed in roughly 629-630 donors, DQA1 in 522, DPA1 in 606, and DPB1 in 400 to 490. Both class I and class II loci were covered by HLA typing, at four-digit resolution. An earlier analysis of 500 to 750 of the donors applied high-throughput TCR beta sequencing to assess whether each TCR beta V gene segment acted as functional or pseudogenic. The study profiled the T cell repertoires of 500 to 800 subjects by immunosequencing and related them to cytomegalovirus serostatus. Of the roughly 390 genotyped donors, 65% to 90% fell in the genetic ancestry cluster associated with self-reported Caucasian donors. Across some 400 genotyped donors of the cohort, an average of about 250,000 unique TCR beta nucleotide sequences per donor were sequenced, and 15% to 20% of those sequences were non-productive. About 5 DR-DQ haplotypes were handled as single units for association and clustering, since linkage in the cohort was strong. To study patterns of TCR occurrence, a later analysis re-analyzed previously published TCR beta repertoires from 500 to 850 donors and added high-resolution HLA genotyping. An early release covering 550 to 700 HLA-typed donors comprised about 300 gigabases of sequencing data and tens of millions of unique TCR sequences. The aim of the study was to test whether cataloging public T cell receptors could identify signatures of past pathogen exposure. In the later analysis, no new phenotypic data were used to find candidate immune exposures; instead, reliance was placed on TCR beta sequences and their occurrence across donors. What the research found in general, with its limitations: When HLA alleles, especially DR and DQ, strongly co-occurred, TCR associations were difficult to assign to individual alleles. The authors suggested that the approach could potentially be generalized to other disease states and immunological phenotypes. Compared with the approximately 700-donor mean, donors in an Asian-associated ancestry cluster had fewer N-insertions in productive TCRs, according to a later genetic analysis. The earlier analysis of a few hundred of the donors excluded roughly 17 rarely observed V segments, including chromosome 9 orphons, because counts were too low. In a later analysis, 15,000 to 20,000 TCR beta sequences were associated with specific HLA alleles at a false discovery rate of 0.05. According to a later analysis, most CMV-associated TCR beta chains appeared to be HLA-restricted, and the HLA associations seemed to be driven largely by CMV exposure. Several of the top co-occurrence clusters appeared to be linked to parvovirus B19, influenza, CMV and Epstein-Barr virus, according to a later analysis. Most TCR sequences were seen in very few donors, while some public TCRs were found in many individuals. Only TCR beta chains were sequenced in this cohort, and the absence of alpha or paired-chain data limited detectable features. In both the original and validation cohorts, the classifier was reported to diagnose cytomegalovirus status with high specificity and sensitivity. A group of highly shared sequence variants was considered likely to be a technical artifact of the sequencing pipeline. A further reported finding was that TCR beta sequences accurately predicted the HLA-A and HLA-B alleles for most subjects in the first cohort. Compared with equally common non-associated chains, HLA-associated TCR beta chains in a later analysis were more clonally expanded and had lower generation probabilities. A later analysis found that TCR association rates varied across HLA loci, with DRB1 alleles showing the most associated TCRs and HLA-C alleles the fewest. V-gene and J-gene trimming of TCR beta chains was associated with a missense DCLRE1C variant in a later genetic analysis, and the association was replicated in an independent cohort. In vitro tests confirmed that a few of the cytomegalovirus-associated TCR beta chains recognize cytomegalovirus antigens. In an earlier analysis of around 600 of the donors, most TCR beta V segments were observed in productive rearrangements about 87% or about 30% of the time, broadly matching IMGT annotations. HLA typing was unavailable for some donors at each locus, so association tests used only the typed subset. A total of some 180 TCR beta chains were listed by the study as associated with cytomegalovirus. Correlated functional status among segregating V segments might be attributable to linkage disequilibrium, but an unknown experimental factor could not be ruled out. Because the 87-base-pair reads could not distinguish some IMGT-functional V segments, including TRBV6-2 and TRBV6-3, those segments were excluded. Roughly uniform sequencing depth across donors was assumed in presence/absence analyses, although this assumption may not hold. The only immune exposure information available for the cohort was CMV serostatus.

CDR1 SEHNR and CDR2 FQNEAQ are derived from the germline V gene (reference sequence). Unmatched junction bases come to 6, with V trimmed by 4 bases and J by 5 bases. The CDR3, cysteine through phenylalanine, is 15 amino acids long. The kept DNA is CDR3 alone, 45 bases in frame from the first base. The library was made by the immunoSEQ multiplex PCR assay. For the multiplex PCR, a mixture combining 60 forward primers for TCR Vbeta segments and 13 reverse primers for TCR Jbeta segments was used. The CDR3 region of rearranged TCR beta genes was amplified from genomic DNA by a multiplex PCR assay. On the Illumina HiSeq System, the amplified TCR beta libraries were sequenced as 87-base-pair reads. As for how the authors treated the data: A later analysis tallied 70 million to 100 million unique TCR beta chains across the 660 or so repertoires, and around 9.9 million of those chains were shared by two or more donors. Raw reads were error-corrected and collapsed into unique sequences with a nearest-neighbor algorithm that merged closely related sequences to remove PCR and sequencing errors. V, D and J gene segments were assigned by aligning CDR3 sequences to IMGT reference sequences. For a sequence to be retained, at least a six-nucleotide match to both a V gene segment and a J gene segment was required. Rearrangements were classified as productive when the CDR3 lacked stop codons and remained in frame with V and J, and all other rearrangements were classified as non-productive. Following IMGT convention, CDR3 was defined as the stretch from the second conserved V-encoded cysteine up to the conserved J-encoded phenylalanine. In an earlier analysis of just under 600 of the donors, sequences lacking an unambiguous match to a single V gene segment were excluded. In an earlier analysis of approximately 590 of the donors, a V segment was called functional when productive rearrangements were above 56.7%, and segregating when the standard deviation between donors exceeded 5%. A statistical classification framework was built for diagnosing cytomegalovirus status from the catalog of TCR beta chain sequences. In a later analysis, V and J genes were assigned by comparing TCR nucleotide sequences against IMGT/GENE-DB human TR gene sequences. In a later analysis, CDR3 sequences and most-parsimonious VDJ recombination scenarios were assigned using the TCRdist pipeline. A later analysis defined each TCR beta chain by its CDR3 amino acid sequence plus V-gene family, and excluded reads lacking a unique V-gene family. A later analysis removed roughly 590 highly shared, low-generation-probability nucleotide sequences to deal with suspected cross-contamination and a sequencing artifact. A later analysis calculated a clonal expansion index for each public chain from normalized within-repertoire ranks of inferred template counts. A later analysis computed generation probabilities with a VDJ recombination model fitted to out-of-frame rearrangements, and checked the results against IGoR. In a later analysis, hypergeometric tests were used to score TCR-TCR, TCR-HLA and TCR-CMV co-occurrence, with a repertoire-size bias correction applied to TCR pairs. A later analysis estimated false discovery rates by permuting HLA or CMV assignments 20 times. In a later analysis, co-occurring TCRs were grouped using DBSCAN, with TCRdist sequence similarity added in when clustering inside HLA-allele-positive subsets. Repertoires with fewer than 30,000 or more than 120,000 public chains, plus five repertoires with anomalous nucleotide sharing, were excluded from co-occurrence clustering. Imported from immuneACCESS, the table was reduced by TCRdb to in-frame sequences with V and J called. These copies leave out some clones; in studies compared against another copy, an unresolved V gene accounts for under half, and the cause of the remainder is not known. The V and J calls and clone size come from that table; D and trimming were worked out from the DNA. This sample has approximately 53,000 clones in its table, and 80% of those were observed once. Around 8% of the sample comes from the top ten.

Note on this clone: What this receptor recognizes is not known. No quality values exist for individual bases; no much larger clone is one base distant.

The cohort was made up of 666 healthy bone marrow donors. At the time of sampling, all cohort members were nominally healthy, though unrecorded immune exposures were likely present. The donor was CMV seropositive and belonged to the group of around 300 seropositive cohort members. A peripheral blood sample was provided by each donor, and peripheral blood mononuclear cells were used for TCR beta sequencing. Genomic DNA extraction from the blood cell samples was performed with the Qiagen DNeasy Blood Extraction Kit. Material for sequencing was PBMCs. This receptor chain uses TRBV7-9 and TRBJ1-1, with 11 junctional bases fitting TRBD1. This receptor was identified in a man aged 25 to 40 in good health and CMV-seropositive. The DNA reads as follows: TGTGCCAGCAGCTCAGGACAGGGGGCGAAGACTGAAGCTTTCTTT. It encodes CASSSGQGAKTEAFF. Where the CDR3 stops, the reference TRBV7-9 and TRBJ1-1 genes take over; the full variable domain is DTGVSQNPRHKITKRGQNVTFRCDPISEHNRLYWYRQTLGQGPEFLTYFQNEAQLEKSRLLSDRFSAERPKGSFSTLEIQRTEQGDSAMYLCASSSGQGAKTEAFFGQGTRLTVV.